This T cell receptor (beta chain) was sequenced in a study of blood T cell repertoires in COVID-19. Study-level background: COVID-19 samples from acute and convalescent phases originated in the United States, Italy and Spain. T cells, B-cell-depleted T cells, or PBMCs provided the cDNA or gDNA that served as material.

Authors' methods: Quantification of nucleated cells was approximated via reference gene primer amplification. Profiling relied on immunoSEQ multiplex PCR, and the TCRdb table lists in-frame clones only, not all of them. V, J and clone size derive from that table, while D and trimming were established from the DNA sequence. The sample has about 150,000 clones, about four fifths seen once. Comments on this clone: In the same sample, other DNA sequences code for this CDR3.

Trimming left V 1 base short and J 4 bases short, with 7 bases between. This CDR3 contains 13 residues. Germline V gene data show CDR1 as SEHNR and CDR2 as FQNEAQ (reference sequence). J is TRBJ1-2 and V is TRBV7-9, with D possibly matching TRBD1 (5 bases). The source of this sequence is a man between 65 and 85 years old with active or convalescent COVID-19. Sequenced sample: peripheral blood. The CDR3 bases are TGTGCCAGCAGCTTAGGGCAGGGCTATGGCTACACCTTC. This gives the protein CASSLGQGYGYTF.